The 7 T cell receptor beta chains below were found in one sample sequenced in a study of blood T cell repertoires in COVID-19. Sequenced by immunoSEQ multiplex PCR; TCRdb stores in-frame clones only, minus some. The sample records 260,000 or so clones, around four fifths being singletons. The source material was peripheral blood. Receptors were obtained from a man older than 75 with acute or convalescent COVID-19.

The V gene is TRBV6-2 or TRBV6-3, the J gene TRBJ2-3, with a tentative D call TRBD1 (7 bases). The CDR3 length is 15 residues. V lost 2 bases and J 3 bases, leaving 12 bases between the germline ends. Germline CDR1 MNHEY, CDR2 SVGEGT. CDR3 sequence (DNA): TGTGCCAGCAGTTACCGGAGGGGGCAAACAGATACGCAGTATTTT. Translated: CASSYRRGQTDTQYF.

V and J are TRBV5-5 and TRBJ2-2; D might be TRBD2 (5 bases). The CDR3 is 13 amino acids. Trimming cost V 5 bases and J 5 bases, with 10 bases left between them. The V gene's germline CDR1 is SGHKS and CDR2 YYEKEE (reference sequence). DNA for the CDR3: TGTGCCAGCAGTCTGAGGGTTACCGGGGAGCTGTTTTTT. This encodes CASSLRVTGELFF.

The J gene is TRBJ2-2, the V gene TRBV18; 7 bases are a match to TRBD1. The V gene end was trimmed by 2 bases and the J gene end by 2 bases; junction bases not matched to a gene: 8. The CDR3 is 17 amino acids. Germline V gene lookup returns CDR1 KGHSH and CDR2 LQKENI. Here the CDR3 DNA reads TGTGCCAGCTCACCAACCAAGGGACAGCCTAACACCGGGGAGCTGTTTTTT. This codes for CASSPTKGQPNTGELFF.

This clone showed up just once. This chain links TRBV19 with TRBJ2-5; 9 bases are a match to TRBD2. J lost 5 bases, V lost 6 bases, and 16 bases had no gene match. Germline V gene sequence: CDR1 LNHDA, CDR2 SQIVND (reference sequence). This CDR3 has 17 amino acids. The CDR3 region is CASRRWGGGAMAETQYF. CDR3 bases: TGTGCCAGTAGGCGATGGGGCGGGGGGGCGATGGCTGAGACCCAGTACTTC.

V is TRBV5-1 and J is TRBJ2-6; a possible D gene is TRBD1 (5 bases). Germline lookup yields CDR1 SGHRS and CDR2 YFSETQ. Trimming left V 7 bases short and J 0 bases short, with 11 bases between. The CDR3 has 15 residues. The CDR3 protein is CASQTVLSGANVLTF. CDR3 bases: TGCGCCAGCCAGACAGTTCTCTCTGGGGCCAACGTCCTGACTTTC. The full variable domain, rest sourced from reference TRBV5-1 and TRBJ2-6, is KAGVTQTPRYLIKTRGQQVTLSCSPISGHRSVSWYQQTPGQGLQFLFEYFSETQRNKGNFPGRFSGRQFSNSRSEMNVSTLELGDSALYLCASQTVLSGANVLTFGAGSRLTVL.

The chain employs TRBV6-1 and TRBJ1-4; 7 nucleotides agree with TRBD1. CDR3 length: 14 amino acids. Germline V CDR1 and CDR2: MNHNS, SASEGT. V was clipped by 7 bases and J by 1 base; unmatched bases: 3. The CDR3 bases are TGTGCCAGCACCCGGACAGGAACTAATGAAAAACTGTTTTTT. Translated: CASTRTGTNEKLFF.

V is TRBV7-2 and J is TRBJ2-7; 9 positions agree with TRBD1. The CDR3 is 14 residues long. The V segment lost 6 bases and the J segment 3 bases; nucleotides outside the gene matches: 6. Germline CDR1 reads SGHTA; CDR2 reads FQGNSA. CDR3 coding DNA: TGTGCCAGCAGTCCCACAGGGGGCATCTACGAGCAGTACTTC. Its translation is CASSPTGGIYEQYF.